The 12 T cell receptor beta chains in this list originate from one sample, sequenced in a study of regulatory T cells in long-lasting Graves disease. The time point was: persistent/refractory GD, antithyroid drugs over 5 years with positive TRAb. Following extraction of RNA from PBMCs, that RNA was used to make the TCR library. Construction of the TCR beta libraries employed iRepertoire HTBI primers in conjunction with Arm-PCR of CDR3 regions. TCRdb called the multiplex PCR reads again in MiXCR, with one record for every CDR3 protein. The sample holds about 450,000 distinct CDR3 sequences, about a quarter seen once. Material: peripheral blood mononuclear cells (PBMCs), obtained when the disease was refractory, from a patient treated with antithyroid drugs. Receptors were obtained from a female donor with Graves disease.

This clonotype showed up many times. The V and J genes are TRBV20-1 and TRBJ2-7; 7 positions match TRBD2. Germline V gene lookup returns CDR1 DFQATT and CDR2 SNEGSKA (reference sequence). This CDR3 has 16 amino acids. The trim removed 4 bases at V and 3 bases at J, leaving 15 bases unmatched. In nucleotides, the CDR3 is TGCAGTGCTACCCCGAACAACGCGGGACTACTCTACGAGCAGTACTTC. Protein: CSATPNNAGLLYEQYF.

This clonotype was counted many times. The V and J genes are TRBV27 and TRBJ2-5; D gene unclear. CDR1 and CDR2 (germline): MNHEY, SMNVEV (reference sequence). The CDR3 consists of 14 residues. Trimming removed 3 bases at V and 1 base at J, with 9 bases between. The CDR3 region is CASSFRGSQETQYF. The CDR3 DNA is TGTGCCAGCAGTTTTAGAGGCAGCCAAGAGACCCAGTACTTC.

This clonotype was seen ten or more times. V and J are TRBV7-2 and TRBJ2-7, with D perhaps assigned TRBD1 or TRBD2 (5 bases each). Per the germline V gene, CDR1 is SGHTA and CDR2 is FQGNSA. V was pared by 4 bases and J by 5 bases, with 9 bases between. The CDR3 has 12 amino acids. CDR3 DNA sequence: TGTGCCAGCAGCTCTGGGGGTAACGAGCAGTACTTC. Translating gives CASSSGGNEQYF.

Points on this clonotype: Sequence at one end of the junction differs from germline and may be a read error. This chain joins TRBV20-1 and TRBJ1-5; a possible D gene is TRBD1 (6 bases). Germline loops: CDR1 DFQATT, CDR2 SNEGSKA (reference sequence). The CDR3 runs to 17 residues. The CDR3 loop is CIARIPGDKGDNQPQHF. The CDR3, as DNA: TGCATTGCTCGAATTCCCGGGGACAAAGGGGACAATCAGCCCCAGCATTTT.

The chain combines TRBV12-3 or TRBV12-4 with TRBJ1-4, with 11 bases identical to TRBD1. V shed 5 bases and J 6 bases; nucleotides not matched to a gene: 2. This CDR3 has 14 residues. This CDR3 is CASSPGQGDEKLFF. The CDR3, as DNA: TGTGCCAGCAGTCCGGGACAGGGGGATGAAAAACTGTTTTTT.

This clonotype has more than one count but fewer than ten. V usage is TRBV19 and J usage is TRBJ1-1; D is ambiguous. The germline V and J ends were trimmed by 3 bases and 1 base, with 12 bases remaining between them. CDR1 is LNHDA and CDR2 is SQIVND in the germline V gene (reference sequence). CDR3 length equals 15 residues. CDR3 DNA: TGTGCCAGTAGTATGGACCGTAGCCCGAACACTGAAGCTTTCTTT. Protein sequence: CASSMDRSPNTEAFF.

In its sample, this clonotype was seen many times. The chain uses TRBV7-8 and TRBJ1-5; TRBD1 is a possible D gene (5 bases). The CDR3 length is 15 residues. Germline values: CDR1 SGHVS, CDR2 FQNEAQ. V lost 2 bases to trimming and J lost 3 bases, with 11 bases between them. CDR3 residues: CASSLTGGVNQPQHF. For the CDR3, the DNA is TGTGCCAGCAGCTTAACGGGGGGGGTCAATCAGCCCCAGCATTTT.

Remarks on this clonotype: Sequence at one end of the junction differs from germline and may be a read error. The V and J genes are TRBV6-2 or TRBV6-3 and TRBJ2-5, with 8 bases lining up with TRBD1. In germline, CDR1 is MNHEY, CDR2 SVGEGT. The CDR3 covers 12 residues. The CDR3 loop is CASSYLPGQGIF. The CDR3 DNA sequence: TGTGCCAGCAGTTACCTTCCAGGACAGGGAATTTTC.

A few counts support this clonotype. Written as DNA, the CDR3 is TGTGCCAGCAGTTCCCGGACTAAGGGGCAGTACTTC. Protein product: CASSSRTKGQYF. The V and J genes are TRBV6-9 and TRBJ2-7; D might be TRBD2 (6 bases). V lost 4 bases and J 9 bases, leaving 13 bases between the germline ends. This CDR3 has 12 amino acids. Germline-derived CDR1 and CDR2 are MNHGY and SVAAGI.

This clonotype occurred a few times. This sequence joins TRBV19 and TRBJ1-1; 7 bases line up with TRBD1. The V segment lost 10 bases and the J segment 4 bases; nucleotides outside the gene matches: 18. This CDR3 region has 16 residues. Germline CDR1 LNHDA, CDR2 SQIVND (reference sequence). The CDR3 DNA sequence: TGTGCCACCTCCCCTCTCCCAGGGGGAGGGAGCACTGAAGCTTTCTTT. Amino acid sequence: CATSPLPGGGSTEAFF.

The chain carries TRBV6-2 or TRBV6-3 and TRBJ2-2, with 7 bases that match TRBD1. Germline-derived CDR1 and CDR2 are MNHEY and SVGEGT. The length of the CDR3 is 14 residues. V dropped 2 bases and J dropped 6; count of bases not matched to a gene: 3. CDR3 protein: CASSYTGVAGELFF. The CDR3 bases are TGTGCCAGCAGTTACACAGGGGTGGCCGGGGAGCTGTTTTTT.

The CDR3 region has the DNA TGCAGCGTTGTGATGACAGGAGAGAACACCGGGGAGCTGTTTTTT. Protein product: CSVVMTGENTGELFF. The V call is TRBV29-1, the J call TRBJ2-2; a weak D match, TRBD1 (6 bases). CDR3 size: 15 residues. The germline V gene has CDR1 SQVTM and CDR2 ANQGSEA. Trimming removed 4 bases at V and 1 base at J, with 13 bases between.